This T cell receptor (beta chain) comes out of a study of blood T cell repertoires in COVID-19. Study overall: From the United States, Italy and Spain came samples of acute and convalescent COVID-19. The cDNA or gDNA used as material had been derived from T cells, B-cell-depleted T cells, or PBMCs.

Data came from immunoSEQ multiplex PCR; TCRdb stores just in-frame clones and leaves some out. Of about 500,000 clones listed, about nine tenths are singletons. Researchers sorted participants into cohorts using their self-reported clinical history. Either two negative PCRs, clearance, or symptom resolution qualified Cohort 3 donors as recovered. V was shortened by 6 bases and J by 4 bases, with 10 bases between the two germline ends. Looked up from germline, CDR1 is MNHEY and CDR2 is SMNVEV (reference sequence). The CDR3 has 13 residues. The chain recombines TRBV27 with TRBJ1-5, with D maybe TRBD1 (5 bases). The sequencing sample was made of PBMCs or T cells enriched from blood (not recorded which). The receptor's source is a woman in her late teens or twenties who had recovered from COVID-19. The CDR3 bases are TGTGCCAGCAGGGCAGGGAGGAATCAGCCCCAGCATTTT. Translation: CASRAGRNQPQHF.